This T cell receptor beta chain was sequenced during a study of Ad26.COV2.S vaccination and SARS-CoV-2 variants. Treatment defined: about 20 received Ad26.COV2.S at low or high dose, single or two shots; 5 received placebo; per-sample allocation not given. The investigators took samples on day 63 after the first vaccine or placebo injection. Recruitment in Boston yielded a donor of adult age, 18-55 years. V lost 0 bases and J lost 6, with 14 bases in between. Germline V CDR1 and CDR2: SGHNT, YYREEE (reference sequence). The CDR3 runs 15 residues. TCRdb's table, derived via immunoSEQ multiplex PCR, lists solely in-frame clones and lacks some. The sample has hundreds of thousands of clones, approximately 90% seen once.

The chain links TRBV5-4 to TRBJ2-3, with D unclear. This TCR was recovered from a person aged 18-60 years who received the Ad26.COV2.S COVID-19 vaccine or a placebo. The sample here was peripheral blood, taken in a trial of Ad26.COV2.S vaccine versus placebo. The CDR3 region is CASSLAGAFGDTQYF. CDR3 DNA: TGTGCCAGCAGCTTGGCGGGCGCCTTCGGGGATACGCAGTATTTT.